The 12 T cell receptor beta chains in this list originate from one sample, sequenced in a study of synovial regulatory T cells in juvenile arthritis. Clones were read by immunoSEQ multiplex PCR, and TCRdb kept only the in-frame ones, dropping some. The sample has 9,000 to 10,000 clones, and its top ten clones hold roughly 0.9%. Sequenced input: Treg cells from blood. Subset of the sample: remaining (HLA-DR-negative) circulating blood Treg cells. The receptor set was obtained from a donor younger than 30 with juvenile idiopathic arthritis.

The chain couples TRBV4-2 to TRBJ2-3. CDR3 size: 12 residues. No DNA was logged. Looked up from germline, CDR1 is LGHNA and CDR2 is YNFKEQ. The CDR3 sequence: CASSTSTDTQYF.

The rearrangement uses TRBV10-3 and TRBJ1-6. Germline V gives CDR1 ENHRY, CDR2 SYGVKD. The CDR3 totals 12 residues. No DNA sequence was recorded. This CDR3 reads CAIRGSDSPLHF.

The CDR3 sequence is CSVYQDRGLGGELFF. The chain has TRBV29-1 and TRBJ2-2; lacking DNA, the TRBD1 call made by TCRdb goes unchecked. CDR3 size: 15 residues. No DNA appears here. Germline CDR1 and CDR2: SQVTM and ANQGSEA.

This chain uses TRBV6-4 with TRBJ1-2; TCRdb designates TRBD1, a call that cannot be tested without DNA. Looked up from germline, CDR1 is MRHNA and CDR2 is SNTAGT. The CDR3 spans 13 residues. The entry carries no DNA sequence. CDR3 amino acids: CASSDTGGRGYTF.

This rearrangement joins TRBV6-6 to TRBJ1-4. Germline CDR1 is MNHNY and CDR2 is SVGAGI (reference sequence). This CDR3 is built from 14 residues. DNA for this receptor is not on file. CDR3 protein: CASSYIGGGEKLFF.

The chain joins TRBV7-9 to TRBJ2-7. The germline CDR1 and CDR2 sequences are SEHNR and FQNEAQ (reference sequence). This CDR3 region has 13 residues. Nucleotide data are not available. CDR3 loop: CASSFEGPYEQYF.

The J gene is TRBJ2-5, the V gene TRBV7-9; TCRdb calls TRBD2, which cannot be checked without DNA. The germline CDR1 and CDR2 sequences are SEHNR and FQNEAQ (reference sequence). This CDR3 spans 14 amino acids. No DNA sequence was recorded. The CDR3 reads CASSPWHYRETQYF.

J is TRBJ1-5 and V is TRBV6-5; no DNA is available, so the TRBD1 call from TCRdb remains unchecked. From germline, CDR1 is MNHEY and CDR2 SVGAGI. The CDR3 runs 13 residues. The nucleotide record is missing. The CDR3 is CASRRWANQPQHF.

The J gene is TRBJ1-2, the V gene TRBV19. The CDR3 is 15 amino acids. The record lacks a DNA sequence. CDR1 and CDR2 (germline): LNHDA, SQIVND (reference sequence). The CDR3 loop is CASSIRDGVDYGYTF.

This chain links TRBV6-5 with TRBJ1-6. The CDR3 sequence is 15 residues long. There is no recorded DNA. The germline V gene has CDR1 MNHEY and CDR2 SVGAGI. CDR3 loop: CASSPGTHYNSPLHF.

The chain has TRBV2 and TRBJ1-5. CDR1 and CDR2 from the germline V gene are SNHLY and FYNNEI. The CDR3 is made up of 14 amino acids. No DNA is listed. CDR3 loop: CASSDGGLYQPQHF.

The chain is built from TRBV6-5 and TRBJ2-2. Germline values: CDR1 MNHEY, CDR2 SVGAGI. This CDR3 contains 15 residues. No DNA has been recorded. The CDR3 here is CASSYGRVNTGELFF.